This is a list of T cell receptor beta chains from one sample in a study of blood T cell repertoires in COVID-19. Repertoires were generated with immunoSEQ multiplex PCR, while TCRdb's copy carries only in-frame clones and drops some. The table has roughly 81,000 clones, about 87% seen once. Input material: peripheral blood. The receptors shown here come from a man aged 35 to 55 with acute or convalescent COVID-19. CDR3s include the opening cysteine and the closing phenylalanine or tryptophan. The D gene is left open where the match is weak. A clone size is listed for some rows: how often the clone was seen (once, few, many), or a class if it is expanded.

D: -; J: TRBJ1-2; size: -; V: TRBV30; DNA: TGTGCCTGGAGTGTACCCGGACATACTAACTATGGCTACACCTTC; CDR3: CAWSVPGHTNYGYTF
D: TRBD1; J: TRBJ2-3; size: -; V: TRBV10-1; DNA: TGCGCCAGCAGTGAGGCGGGACAGGGGGTGAGAGATACGCAGTATTTT; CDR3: CASSEAGQGVRDTQYF
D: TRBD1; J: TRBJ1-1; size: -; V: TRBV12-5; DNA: TGTGCTAGTGGTTTAGATACAGGGGATCAAAAGAACACTGAAGCTTTCTTT; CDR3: CASGLDTGDQKNTEAFF
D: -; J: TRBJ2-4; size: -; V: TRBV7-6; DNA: TGTGCCAGCAGCTCGACTAGTAGCAAAGCCAAAAACATTCAGTACTTC; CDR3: CASSSTSSKAKNIQYF
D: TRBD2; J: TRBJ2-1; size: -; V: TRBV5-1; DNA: TGCGCCAGCAGCTCCCGCGCACTAGCGGGACTCTACAATGAGCAGTTCTTC; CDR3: CASSSRALAGLYNEQFF
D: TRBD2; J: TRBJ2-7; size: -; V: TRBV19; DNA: TGTGCCAGTAGTGCAGCGGGAGTTGGATACGAGCAGTACTTC; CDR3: CASSAAGVGYEQYF
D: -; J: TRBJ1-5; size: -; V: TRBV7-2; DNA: TGTGCCAGCAGCTTATTCGGGAATAATCAGCCCCAGCATTTT; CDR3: CASSLFGNNQPQHF
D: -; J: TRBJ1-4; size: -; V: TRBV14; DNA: TGTGCCAGCAGCCAAGAGGTGGGCGAAGAAAAACTGTTTTTT; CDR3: CASSQEVGEEKLFF
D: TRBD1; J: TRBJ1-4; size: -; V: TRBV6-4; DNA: TGTGCCAGCAGTGATGGACAGGTTACAACTAATGAAAAACTGTTTTTT; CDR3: CASSDGQVTTNEKLFF
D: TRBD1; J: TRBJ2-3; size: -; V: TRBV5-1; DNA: TGCGCCAGCAGCGACCGGACAGGGTATAACGCAGATACGCAGTATTTT; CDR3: CASSDRTGYNADTQYF
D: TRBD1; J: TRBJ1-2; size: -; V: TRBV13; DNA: TGTGCCAGCAGCTCGATCCAAGGGACAGGTACGGATGGCTACACCTTC; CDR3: CASSSIQGTGTDGYTF
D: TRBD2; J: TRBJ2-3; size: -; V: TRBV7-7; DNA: TGTGCCAGCAGCCCAAGAGCCCCGGGACTAGCGGGAGGGCTTACGCAGTATTTT; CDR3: CASSPRAPGLAGGLTQYF
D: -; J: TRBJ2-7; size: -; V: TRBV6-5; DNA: TGTGCCAGCAGCTTCTCCTACGAGCAGTACTTC; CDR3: CASSFSYEQYF
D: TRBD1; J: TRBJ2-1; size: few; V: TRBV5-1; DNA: TGCGCCAGCAGCTTAGGGGGCTTGTCCTACAATGAGCAGTTCTTC; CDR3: CASSLGGLSYNEQFF
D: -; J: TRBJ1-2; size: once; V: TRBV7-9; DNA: TGTGCCAGCAGCTCCTACACCACAGGGCTCGGCTACACCTTC; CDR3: CASSSYTTGLGYTF
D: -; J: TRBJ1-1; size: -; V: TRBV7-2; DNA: TGTGCCAGCAGCCGGACACGCAACACTGAAGCTTTCTTT; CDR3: CASSRTRNTEAFF
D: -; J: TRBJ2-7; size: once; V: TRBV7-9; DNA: TGTGCCAGCAGCCTGGGACTTCAGGGCTTGCACGAGCAGTACTTC; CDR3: CASSLGLQGLHEQYF
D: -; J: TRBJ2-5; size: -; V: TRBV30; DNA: TGTGCCTGGAATCTCGGACTAACACAAGAGACCCAGTACTTC; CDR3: CAWNLGLTQETQYF
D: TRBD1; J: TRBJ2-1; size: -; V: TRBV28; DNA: TGTGCCAGCAGTTTAGAGGGACAGGGCCCCAATGAGCAGTTCTTC; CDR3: CASSLEGQGPNEQFF
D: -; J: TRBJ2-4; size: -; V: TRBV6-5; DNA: TGTGCCAGCAGTTACGCTGCCGGGGAAGGAAACATTCAGTACTTC; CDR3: CASSYAAGEGNIQYF
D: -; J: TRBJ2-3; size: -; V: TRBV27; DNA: TGTGCCAGCAGTTTAGCGGGGAGGCCAGATACGCAGTATTTT; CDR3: CASSLAGRPDTQYF
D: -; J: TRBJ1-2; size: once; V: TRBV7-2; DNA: TGTGCCAGCACCCAATCCCCTATCCATGGCTACACCTTC; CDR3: CASTQSPIHGYTF
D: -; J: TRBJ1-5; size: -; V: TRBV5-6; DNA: TGTGCCAGCAGCCTTGGCGGGGGCCCGGCGGGTCAGCCCCAGCATTTT; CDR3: CASSLGGGPAGQPQHF
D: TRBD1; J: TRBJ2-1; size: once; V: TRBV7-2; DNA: TGTGCCAGCAGCTTAGGGACAGGATACAATGAGCAGTTCTTC; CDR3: CASSLGTGYNEQFF
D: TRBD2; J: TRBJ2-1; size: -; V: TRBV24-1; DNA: TGTGCCACCAGTGATGGGACTAGCGGTACCTACAATGAGCAGTTCTTC; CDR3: CATSDGTSGTYNEQFF
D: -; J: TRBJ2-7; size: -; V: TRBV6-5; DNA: TGTGCCAGCACCACACTCCGGACAGCCACCTACGAGCAGTACTTC; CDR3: CASTTLRTATYEQYF
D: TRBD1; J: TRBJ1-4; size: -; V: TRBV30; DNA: TGTGCCTGGAGTTTGGACGACAGGGCAGTAGTTGAAAAACTGTTTTTT; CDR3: CAWSLDDRAVVEKLFF
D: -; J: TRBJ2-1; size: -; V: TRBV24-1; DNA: TGTGCCACCGCGGTGGCAGGAGGTTTCAATGAGCAGTTCTTC; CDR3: CATAVAGGFNEQFF
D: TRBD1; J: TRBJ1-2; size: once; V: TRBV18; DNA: TGTGCCAGCTCGTACGGGACAGAAGCTAACTATGGCTACACCTTC; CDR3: CASSYGTEANYGYTF
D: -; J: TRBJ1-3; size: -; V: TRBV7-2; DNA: TGTGCCAGCAGCCCATCACGACAGGCGATTGGAAACACCATATATTTT; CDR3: CASSPSRQAIGNTIYF
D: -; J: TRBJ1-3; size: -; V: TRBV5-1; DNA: TGCGCCAGCAGCTTGGGTTCGAGATTAGCTGGAAACACCATATATTTT; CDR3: CASSLGSRLAGNTIYF
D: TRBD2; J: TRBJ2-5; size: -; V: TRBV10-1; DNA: TGCGCCAGCAGTTCTCGGACTAGCGGGCAAGAGACCCAGTACTTC; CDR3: CASSSRTSGQETQYF
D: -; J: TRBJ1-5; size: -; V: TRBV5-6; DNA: TGTGCCAGCAGCTTGCAAGGGGTAGATCAGCCCCAGCATTTT; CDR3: CASSLQGVDQPQHF
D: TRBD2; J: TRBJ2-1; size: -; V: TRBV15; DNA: TGTGCCACCAGCAAGTATAGCGGGAGGGCCTCCTACAATGAGCAGTTCTTC; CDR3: CATSKYSGRASYNEQFF
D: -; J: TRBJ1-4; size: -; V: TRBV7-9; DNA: TGTGCCAGCAGCTTAGTATCCGGGAGGGCTAATGAAAAACTGTTTTTT; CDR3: CASSLVSGRANEKLFF
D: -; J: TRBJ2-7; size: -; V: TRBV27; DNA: TGTGCCAGCAGTTCCCCGCAGGGGATTGACGAGCAGTACTTC; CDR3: CASSSPQGIDEQYF
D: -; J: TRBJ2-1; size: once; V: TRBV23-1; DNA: TGCGCCAGCATGGCAGGGGCCGACCTGTGCTCCTACAATGAGCAGTTCTTC; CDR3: CASMAGADLCSYNEQFF
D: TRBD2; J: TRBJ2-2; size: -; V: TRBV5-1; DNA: TGCGCCAGCAGAGCGGGAGGCACCGGGGAGCTGTTTTTT; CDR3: CASRAGGTGELFF
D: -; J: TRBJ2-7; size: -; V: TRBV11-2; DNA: TGTGCCAGCAGCTTAGAGGTCACGAGGAGCTCCTACGAGCAGTACTTC; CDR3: CASSLEVTRSSYEQYF
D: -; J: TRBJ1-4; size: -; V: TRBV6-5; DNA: TGTGCCAGCAGTTACTCGAGAGGGAGGAGTGAAAAACTGTTTTTT; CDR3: CASSYSRGRSEKLFF
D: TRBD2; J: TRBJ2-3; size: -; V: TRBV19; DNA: TGTGCCAGTATAGGGCGGCTAGCGGGGTCAGATACGCAGTATTTT; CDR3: CASIGRLAGSDTQYF
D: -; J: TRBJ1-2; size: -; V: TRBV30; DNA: TGTGCCTGGAGTCCTCGGACAGCCCGCGCGTCAGGCTATGGCTACACCTTC; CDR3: CAWSPRTARASGYGYTF
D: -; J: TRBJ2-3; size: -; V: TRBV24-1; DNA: TGTGCCACCAGTGATCCGAACAGGGACGATACGCAGTATTTT; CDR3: CATSDPNRDDTQYF